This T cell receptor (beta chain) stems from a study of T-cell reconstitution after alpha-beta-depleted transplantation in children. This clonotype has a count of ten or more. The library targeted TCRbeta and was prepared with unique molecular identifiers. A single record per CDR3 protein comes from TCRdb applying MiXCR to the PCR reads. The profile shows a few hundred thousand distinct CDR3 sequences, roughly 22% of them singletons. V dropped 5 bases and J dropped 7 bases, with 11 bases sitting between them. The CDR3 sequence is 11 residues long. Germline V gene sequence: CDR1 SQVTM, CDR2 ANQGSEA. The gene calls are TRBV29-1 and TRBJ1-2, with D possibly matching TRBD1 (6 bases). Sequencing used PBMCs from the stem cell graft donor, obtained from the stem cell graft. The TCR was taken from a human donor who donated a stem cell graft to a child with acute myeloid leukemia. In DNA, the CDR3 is TGCAGCGTTCTAGGGGGGGGTGGCTACACCTTC. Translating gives CSVLGGGGYTF.